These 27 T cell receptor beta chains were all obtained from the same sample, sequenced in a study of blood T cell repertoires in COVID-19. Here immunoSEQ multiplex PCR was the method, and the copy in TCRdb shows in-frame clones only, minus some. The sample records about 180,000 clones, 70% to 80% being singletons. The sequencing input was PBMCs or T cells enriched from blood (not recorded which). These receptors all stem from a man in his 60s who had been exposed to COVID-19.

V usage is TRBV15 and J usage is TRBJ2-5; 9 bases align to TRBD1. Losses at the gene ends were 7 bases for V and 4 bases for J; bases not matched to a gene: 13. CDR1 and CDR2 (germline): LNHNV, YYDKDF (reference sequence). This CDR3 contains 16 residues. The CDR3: CATTEPGDRERETQYF. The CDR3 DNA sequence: TGTGCCACCACCGAACCTGGGGACAGGGAAAGAGAGACCCAGTACTTC.

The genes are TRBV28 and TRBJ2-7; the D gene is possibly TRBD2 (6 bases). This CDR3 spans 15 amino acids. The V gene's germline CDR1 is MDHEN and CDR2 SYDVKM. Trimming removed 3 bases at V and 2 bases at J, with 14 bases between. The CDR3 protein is CASSFAGRGTYEQYF. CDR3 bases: TGTGCCAGCAGTTTTGCAGGGCGGGGAACCTACGAGCAGTACTTC.

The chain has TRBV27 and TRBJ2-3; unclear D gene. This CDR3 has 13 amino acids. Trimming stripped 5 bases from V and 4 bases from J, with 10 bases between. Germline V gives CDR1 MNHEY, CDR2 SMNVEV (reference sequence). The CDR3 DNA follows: TGTGCCAGCAGTCCCGGGTTCGCAGATACGCAGTATTTT. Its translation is CASSPGFADTQYF.

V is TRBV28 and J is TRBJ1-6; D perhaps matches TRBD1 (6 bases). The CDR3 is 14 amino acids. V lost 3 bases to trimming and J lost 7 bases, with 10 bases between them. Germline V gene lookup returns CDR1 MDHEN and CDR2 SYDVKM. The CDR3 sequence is CASSFYGGNSPLHF. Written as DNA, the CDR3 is TGTGCCAGCAGTTTTTATGGGGGCAATTCACCCCTCCACTTT.

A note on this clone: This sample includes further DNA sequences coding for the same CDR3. CDR3 nucleotide sequence: TGTGCCAGTAGTCTAAACAGGGAAGAGACCCAGTACTTC. This codes for CASSLNREETQYF. The rearrangement uses TRBV19 and TRBJ2-5; D might be TRBD1 (6 bases). The CDR3 runs 13 residues. Germline CDR1 LNHDA, CDR2 SQIVND (reference sequence). Trimming pared 5 bases from V and 3 bases from J, leaving 10 bases between.

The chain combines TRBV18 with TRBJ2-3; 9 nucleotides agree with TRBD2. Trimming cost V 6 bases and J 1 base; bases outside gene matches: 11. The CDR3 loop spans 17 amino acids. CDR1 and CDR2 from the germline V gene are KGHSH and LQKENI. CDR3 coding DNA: TGTGCCAGCTCTAGGCGGGAGGGCCACTCTGGCACAGATACGCAGTATTTT. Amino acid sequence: CASSRREGHSGTDTQYF. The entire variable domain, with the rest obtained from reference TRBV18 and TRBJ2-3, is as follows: NAGVMQNPRHLVRRRGQEARLRCSPMKGHSHVYWYRQLPEEGLKFMVYLQKENIIDESGMPKERFSAEFPKEGPSILRIQQVVRGDSAAYFCASSRREGHSGTDTQYFGPGTRLTVL.

This CDR3 reads CAWNVGPAGLNEQFF. CDR3 nucleotide sequence: TGTGCCTGGAACGTAGGACCAGCGGGCCTAAATGAGCAGTTCTTC. The chain has TRBV30 and TRBJ2-1, with D perhaps TRBD2 (6 bases). Germline CDR1 is GTSNPN and CDR2 is SVGIG (reference sequence). The CDR3 totals 15 residues. Trimming pared 4 bases from V and 7 bases from J, leaving 20 bases between.

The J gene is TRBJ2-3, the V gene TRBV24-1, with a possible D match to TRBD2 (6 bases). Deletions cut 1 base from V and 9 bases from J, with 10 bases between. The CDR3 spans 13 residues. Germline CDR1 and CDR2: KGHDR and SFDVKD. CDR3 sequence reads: CATSDFGGATQYF. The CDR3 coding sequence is TGTGCCACCAGTGATTTCGGGGGAGCCACGCAGTATTTT.

The CDR3 is CASSERTSVYEQYF. The CDR3, as DNA: TGTGCCAGCAGTGAACGGACTAGCGTGTACGAGCAGTACTTC. The genes are TRBV2 and TRBJ2-7; 9 positions match TRBD2. The CDR3 extends over 14 amino acids. CDR1 SNHLY and CDR2 FYNNEI come from the germline V gene. The V and J ends lost 2 bases and 4 bases, in that order; junction bases with no gene match: 3.

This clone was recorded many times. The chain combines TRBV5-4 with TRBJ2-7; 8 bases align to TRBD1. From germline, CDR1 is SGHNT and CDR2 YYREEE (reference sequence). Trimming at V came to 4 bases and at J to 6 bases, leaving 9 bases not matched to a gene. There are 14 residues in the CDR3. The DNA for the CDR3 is TGTGCCAGCAGCCAAACCTTCACAGGGGGCGAGCAGTACTTC. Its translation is CASSQTFTGGEQYF. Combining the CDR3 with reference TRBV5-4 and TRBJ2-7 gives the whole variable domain ETGVTQSPTHLIKTRGQQVTLRCSSQSGHNTVSWYQQALGQGPQFIFQYYREEENGRGNFPPRFSGLQFPNYSSELNVNALELDDSALYLCASSQTFTGGEQYFGPGTRLTVT.

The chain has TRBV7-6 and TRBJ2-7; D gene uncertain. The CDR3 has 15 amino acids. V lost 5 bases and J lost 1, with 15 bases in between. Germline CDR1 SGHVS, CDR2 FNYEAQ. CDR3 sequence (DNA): TGTGCCAGCAGCGTAGATACCGCAACTTCCTACGAGCAGTACTTC. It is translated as CASSVDTATSYEQYF.

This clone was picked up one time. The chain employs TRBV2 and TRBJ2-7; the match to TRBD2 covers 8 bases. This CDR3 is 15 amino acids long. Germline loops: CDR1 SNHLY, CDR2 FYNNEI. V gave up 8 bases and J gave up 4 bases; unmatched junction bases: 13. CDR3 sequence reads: CASWAGTRIRYEQYF. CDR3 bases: TGTGCCAGCTGGGCCGGGACTAGAATTCGGTACGAGCAGTACTTC.

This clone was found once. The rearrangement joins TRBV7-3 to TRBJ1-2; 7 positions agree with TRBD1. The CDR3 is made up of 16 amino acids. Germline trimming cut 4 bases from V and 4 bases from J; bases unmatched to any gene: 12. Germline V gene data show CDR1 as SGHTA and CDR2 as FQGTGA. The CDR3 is CASSSSGTASFYGYTF. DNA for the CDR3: TGTGCCAGCAGCTCCTCCGGGACAGCCTCCTTCTATGGCTACACCTTC.

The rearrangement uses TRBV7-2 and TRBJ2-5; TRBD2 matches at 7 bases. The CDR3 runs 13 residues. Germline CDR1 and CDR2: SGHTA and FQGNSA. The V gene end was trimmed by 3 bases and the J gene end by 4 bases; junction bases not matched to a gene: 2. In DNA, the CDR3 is TGTGCCAGCAGCTTGGGGGGGGTAGAGACCCAGTACTTC. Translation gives CASSLGGVETQYF.

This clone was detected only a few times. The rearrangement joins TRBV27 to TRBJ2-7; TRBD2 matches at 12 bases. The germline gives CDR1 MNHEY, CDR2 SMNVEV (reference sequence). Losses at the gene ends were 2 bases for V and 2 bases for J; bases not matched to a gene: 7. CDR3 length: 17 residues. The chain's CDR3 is CASSLLAGGSFTYEQYF. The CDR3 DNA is TGTGCCAGCAGTTTACTAGCGGGAGGGTCCTTTACCTACGAGCAGTACTTC.

DNA of the CDR3: TGTGCCAGCAGCCAAACGACAGGGAATGACTATGGCTACACCTTC. It encodes CASSQTTGNDYGYTF. This chain connects TRBV6-6 to TRBJ1-2, with 7 nucleotides matching TRBD1. Per germline, CDR1 MNHNY and CDR2 SVGAGI (reference sequence). This CDR3 comprises 15 residues. V shed 6 bases, J shed 3 bases, and the junction held 10 bases outside the gene matches.

CDR3 residues: CASSLEGGAFF. In nucleotides, the CDR3 is TGTGCCAGCAGCTTAGAGGGGGGTGCTTTCTTT. The V call is TRBV11-3, the J call TRBJ1-1, with a possible D match to TRBD1 (5 bases). This CDR3 has 11 residues. The V end lost 0 bases, the J end lost 11 bases, and 7 bases lay between the germline ends. The germline V gene has CDR1 SGHNT and CDR2 YENEEA.

CDR3 in amino acids: CASSFGGTDTQYF. The CDR3 DNA sequence: TGTGCCAGCAGCTTTGGGGGGACAGATACGCAGTATTTT. The chain is built from TRBV11-3 and TRBJ2-3; tentative D call: TRBD2 (6 bases). Germline values: CDR1 SGHNT, CDR2 YENEEA. The CDR3 runs to 13 residues. The germline V and J ends were trimmed by 3 bases and 3 bases, with 7 bases remaining between them. Full variable domain (missing parts from reference TRBV11-3 and TRBJ2-3): EAGVVQSPRYKIIEKKQPVAFWCNPISGHNTLYWYLQNLGQGPELLIRYENEEAVDDSQLPKDRFSAERLKGVDSTLKIQPAELGDSAVYLCASSFGGTDTQYFGPGTRLTVL.

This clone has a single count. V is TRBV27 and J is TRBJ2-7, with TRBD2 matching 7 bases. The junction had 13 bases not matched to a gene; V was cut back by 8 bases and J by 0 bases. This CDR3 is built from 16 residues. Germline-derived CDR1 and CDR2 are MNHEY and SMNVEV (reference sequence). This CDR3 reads CASGGVAAASSYEQYF. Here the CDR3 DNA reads TGTGCCAGCGGGGGGGTCGCAGCGGCTAGCTCCTACGAGCAGTACTTC.

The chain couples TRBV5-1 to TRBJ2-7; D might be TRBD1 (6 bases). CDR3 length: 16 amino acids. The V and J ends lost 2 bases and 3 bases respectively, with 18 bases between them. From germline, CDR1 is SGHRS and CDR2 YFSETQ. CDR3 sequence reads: CASSLNRDTAFYEQYF. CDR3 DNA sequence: TGCGCCAGCAGCTTAAACCGGGACACGGCCTTCTACGAGCAGTACTTC.

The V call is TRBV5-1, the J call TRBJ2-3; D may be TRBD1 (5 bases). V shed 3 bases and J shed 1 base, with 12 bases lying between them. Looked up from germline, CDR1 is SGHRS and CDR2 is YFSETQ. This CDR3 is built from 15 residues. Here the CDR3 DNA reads TGCGCCAGCAGCTCCGTCCAGGGTCGCACAGATACGCAGTATTTT. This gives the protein CASSSVQGRTDTQYF.

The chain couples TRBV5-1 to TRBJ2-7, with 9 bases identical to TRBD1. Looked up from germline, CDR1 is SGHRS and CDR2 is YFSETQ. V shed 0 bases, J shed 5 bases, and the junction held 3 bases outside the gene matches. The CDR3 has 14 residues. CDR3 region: CASSLGTGDNEQYF. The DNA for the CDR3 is TGCGCCAGCAGCTTGGGGACAGGGGACAACGAGCAGTACTTC.

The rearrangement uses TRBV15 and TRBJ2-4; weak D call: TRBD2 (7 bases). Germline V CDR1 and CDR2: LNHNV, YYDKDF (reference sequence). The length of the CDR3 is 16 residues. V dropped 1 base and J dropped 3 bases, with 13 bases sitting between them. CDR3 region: CATSRVGGPGKNIQYF. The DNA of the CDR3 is TGTGCCACCAGCAGAGTGGGGGGGCCTGGCAAAAACATTCAGTACTTC.

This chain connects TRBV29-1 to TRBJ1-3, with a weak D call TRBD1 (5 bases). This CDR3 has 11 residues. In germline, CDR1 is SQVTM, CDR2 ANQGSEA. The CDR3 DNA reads TGCATAGGGGAGGATGGAAACACCATATATTTT. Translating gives CIGEDGNTIYF.

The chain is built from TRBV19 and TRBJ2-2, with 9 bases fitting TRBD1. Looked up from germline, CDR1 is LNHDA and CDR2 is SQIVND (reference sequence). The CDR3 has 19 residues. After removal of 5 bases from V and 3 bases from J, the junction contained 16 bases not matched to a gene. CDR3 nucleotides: TGTGCCAGTAGTTGGGATTCGGGACAGGGATTTTCCGACACCGGGGAGCTGTTTTTT. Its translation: CASSWDSGQGFSDTGELFF.

In DNA form, the CDR3 reads TGTGCCAGCAGTCATATCGGACAGGGACAGGGGGGCTACACCTTC. Translating it yields CASSHIGQGQGGYTF. The chain is built from TRBV6-5 and TRBJ1-2; TRBD1 agrees at 10 bases. CDR1 is MNHEY, CDR2 SVGAGI, per germline. The CDR3 runs 15 residues. V dropped 5 bases and J dropped 8; count of bases not matched to a gene: 11.

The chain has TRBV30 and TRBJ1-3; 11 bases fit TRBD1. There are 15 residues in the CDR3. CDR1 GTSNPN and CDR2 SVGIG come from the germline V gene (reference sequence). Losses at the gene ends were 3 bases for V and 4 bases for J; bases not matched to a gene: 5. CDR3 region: CAWSPGQGAGNTIYF. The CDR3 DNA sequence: TGTGCCTGGAGCCCCGGACAGGGGGCAGGAAACACCATATATTTT.